The clone carrying this T cell receptor (beta chain) came up a few times. The antigen remains undetermined. This entry belongs to a study of CD8+CD57+ T cells in acquired aplastic anemia. Study-level background: Sorted CD4+ and CD8+ cells yielded about 3 ug of DNA on average. Researchers reported that healthy donors averaged about 11 million reads for CD4+ cells.

Study outcomes and limitations: For CD8+ Simpson's diversity, patients and controls showed no significant difference. In common between the patients and the controls were around 30 CD8+ CDR3 sequences.

Using genomic DNA as the template, TCR beta VDJ and CDR3 profiling was carried out. TCRdb re-called the reads with MiXCR, one entry per CDR3 protein. The sample carries around 400,000 distinct CDR3 sequences, roughly 64% recorded once. The CDR3 totals 12 residues. V shed 5 bases and J shed 6 bases, with 10 bases lying between them. The germline CDR1 and CDR2 sequences are SNHLY and FYNNEI. The chain couples TRBV2 to TRBJ1-1; D call uncertain. The source is a human donor in good health, serving as a control. Source material: sorted CD4+, CD8+, or CD8+CD57+ T cells (not recorded which) from PBMCs. The DNA of the CDR3 is TGTGCCAGCAGTCCTAGGTCCTCTGAAGCTTTCTTT. It specifies CASSPRSSEAFF.